What follows are 18 T cell receptor beta chains derived from one specimen sequenced in a study of cytomegalovirus exposure and HLA in healthy donors. With 60 Vbeta and 13 Jbeta primers, the PCR was carried out. This table comes from immunoSEQ multiplex PCR, and its TCRdb copy is limited to in-frame clones, with some not included. Of under 150,000 clones in the sample, roughly two thirds were seen once. Sequenced input: PBMCs. These receptors were obtained from a man aged 25-45 years in good health and CMV-seropositive.

The chain carries TRBV9 and TRBJ2-1; 8 bases match TRBD1. Germline V gives CDR1 SGDLS, CDR2 YYNGEE. The V and J ends lost 2 bases and 8 bases, in that order; junction bases with no gene match: 3. This CDR3 is 13 amino acids long. The CDR3, as DNA: TGTGCCAGCAGCGTGCAGGGGGCAGATGAGCAGTTCTTC. Protein: CASSVQGADEQFF.

CDR3 sequence reads: CASSYDFSGNEQFF. The CDR3 DNA follows: TGTGCCAGCAGTTACGATTTTTCCGGCAATGAGCAGTTCTTC. The V and J genes are TRBV6-5 and TRBJ2-1; D is undetermined. Germline V gives CDR1 MNHEY, CDR2 SVGAGI. Trimming stripped 2 bases from V and 6 bases from J, with 11 bases between. The CDR3 extends over 14 amino acids.

Only a few counts were recorded for this clone. This sequence joins TRBV2 and TRBJ1-4; D is uncertain. The germline V gene has CDR1 SNHLY and CDR2 FYNNEI. V gave up 5 bases and J gave up 4 bases, with 11 bases separating them. The CDR3 is 14 amino acids. The CDR3 DNA is TGTGCCAGCAGTCGGAGGAACGGTAATGAAAAACTGTTTTTT. This encodes CASSRRNGNEKLFF.

The chain couples TRBV5-1 to TRBJ2-7, with D maybe TRBD1 (6 bases). V was trimmed by 0 bases and J by 3 bases, leaving 13 bases between them. The CDR3 length is 15 residues. In germline, CDR1 is SGHRS, CDR2 YFSETQ. This CDR3 reads CASSLAPGQNYEQYF. The CDR3 coding sequence is TGCGCCAGCAGCTTGGCCCCCGGACAGAACTACGAGCAGTACTTC.

The chain uses TRBV7-2 and TRBJ2-1, with 13 nucleotides matching TRBD2. The V segment lost 5 bases and the J segment 9 bases; nucleotides outside the gene matches: 7. The CDR3 is made up of 15 amino acids. Germline-derived CDR1 and CDR2 are SGHTA and FQGNSA. The CDR3 here is CASSIRTSGSGEQFF. The CDR3 DNA reads as TGTGCCAGCAGCATCCGGACTAGCGGGAGCGGTGAGCAGTTCTTC.

The chain couples TRBV2 to TRBJ2-3, with TRBD1 identical over 8 bases. The CDR3 sequence is 14 residues long. The germline gives CDR1 SNHLY, CDR2 FYNNEI. After removal of 11 bases from V and 1 base from J, the junction contained 8 bases not matched to a gene. For the CDR3, the DNA is TGTGCCGGCGATCTGGACAGGGGCACAGATACGCAGTATTTT. Amino acid sequence: CAGDLDRGTDTQYF.

A few counts support this clone. The V call is TRBV7-9, the J call TRBJ2-3; D is uncertain. V was shortened by 5 bases and J by 3 bases, with 12 bases between the two germline ends. CDR3 length: 14 amino acids. Germline V CDR1 and CDR2: SEHNR, FQNEAQ (reference sequence). The CDR3, as DNA: TGTGCCAGCAGCCCCATTTTAACAACAGATACGCAGTATTTT. Translated: CASSPILTTDTQYF.

This chain uses TRBV6-5 with TRBJ1-3; no firm D call. The CDR3 runs to 16 residues. Germline V lookup: CDR1 MNHEY, CDR2 SVGAGI. V lost 0 bases to trimming and J lost 4 bases, with 13 bases between them. The CDR3 DNA is TGTGCCAGCAGTTACTCTGGAGTTCTTGACGGAAACACCATATATTTT. This encodes CASSYSGVLDGNTIYF.

This clone was counted once. This chain uses TRBV2 with TRBJ1-1, with D perhaps matching TRBD1 (5 bases). The CDR3 is 15 amino acids. Germline lookup yields CDR1 SNHLY and CDR2 FYNNEI. Trimming cost V 8 bases and J 2 bases, with 18 bases left between them. The CDR3 region is CASVQTGLGNTEAFF. DNA of the CDR3: TGTGCCAGCGTGCAAACAGGCCTAGGAAACACTGAAGCTTTCTTT.

This chain uses TRBV5-1 with TRBJ2-3; TRBD2 matches at 7 bases. The germline gives CDR1 SGHRS, CDR2 YFSETQ. Trimming took 2 bases from V and 2 from J; bases not matched to a gene: 11. The CDR3 length is 17 residues. DNA for the CDR3: TGCGCCAGCAGCTTAAGCGGGACCAATGGTTTCACAGATACGCAGTATTTT. The encoded protein is CASSLSGTNGFTDTQYF.

V usage is TRBV7-9 and J usage is TRBJ2-7, with 9 bases lining up with TRBD1. Per germline, CDR1 SEHNR and CDR2 FQNEAQ (reference sequence). The V segment lost 5 bases and the J segment 4 bases; nucleotides outside the gene matches: 9. The length of the CDR3 is 15 residues. CDR3 DNA: TGTGCCAGCAGCCCGCCGGGACAGGGTAGGTACGAGCAGTACTTC. It specifies CASSPPGQGRYEQYF.

The J gene is TRBJ2-2, the V gene TRBV11-2; 8 nucleotides align to TRBD1. The V gene's germline CDR1 is SGHAT and CDR2 FQNNGV. CDR3 length equals 15 residues. The ends lost 1 base at V and 7 bases at J; junction bases unmatched: 5. CDR3: CASSLVRGQSGELFF. CDR3 sequence (DNA): TGTGCCAGCAGCTTAGTCAGGGGGCAAAGCGGGGAGCTGTTTTTT.

The chain employs TRBV25-1 and TRBJ2-2, with D perhaps matching TRBD1 (6 bases). Trimming left V 10 bases short and J 9 bases short, with 21 bases between. Germline V CDR1 and CDR2: MGHDK, SYGVNS. This CDR3 is 14 amino acids long. The CDR3 DNA reads as TGTGCCATCAGACACCCTAAGGGGGACCGGGAGCTGTTTTTT. This encodes CAIRHPKGDRELFF.

This clone showed up just a few times. The gene calls are TRBV7-2 and TRBJ2-5; D is perhaps TRBD1 (6 bases). V lost 5 bases to trimming and J lost 2 bases, with 9 bases between them. Germline V gene lookup returns CDR1 SGHTA and CDR2 FQGNSA. The length of the CDR3 is 13 residues. CDR3 DNA sequence: TGTGCCAGCAGCCCTGGACAGCAAGAGACCCAGTACTTC. Its translation: CASSPGQQETQYF. The complete variable domain, with remaining parts taken from reference TRBV7-2 and TRBJ2-5, reads GAGVSQSPSNKVTEKGKDVELRCDPISGHTALYWYRQSLGQGLEFLIYFQGNSAPDKSGLPSDRFSAERTGGSVSTLTIQRTQQEDSAVYLCASSPGQQETQYFGPGTRLLVL.

CDR3 DNA: TGTGCCAGCAATGGACAGGGAACCTACGAGCAGTACTTC. Protein product: CASNGQGTYEQYF. J is TRBJ2-7 and V is TRBV2, with 8 bases lining up with TRBD1. The CDR3 sequence is 13 residues long. Germline CDR1 is SNHLY and CDR2 is FYNNEI. V lost 7 bases to trimming and J lost 2 bases; unmatched junction nucleotides: 4.

This chain links TRBV1 with TRBJ2-1; TRBD2, as called in the table, went unchecked against the DNA. TRBV1 has pseudogene status. The CDR3 has 15 residues. The CDR3 sequence: CTSSQVLAGNNEQFF. CDR3 DNA: TGCACCAGCAGCCAAGTACTAGCGGGAAACAATGAGCAGTTCTTC.

The chain carries TRBV7-2 and TRBJ2-3, with 9 bases matching TRBD2. J lost 3 bases, V lost 4 bases, and 2 bases had no gene match. Germline values: CDR1 SGHTA, CDR2 FQGNSA. This CDR3 is 14 amino acids long. The CDR3 sequence: CASSSTSGTDTQYF. CDR3 nucleotide sequence: TGTGCCAGCAGCTCTACTAGCGGGACAGATACGCAGTATTTT.

The chain combines TRBV7-3 with TRBJ2-1; 7 positions match TRBD2. This CDR3 has 15 residues. Germline assignment: CDR1 SGHTA and CDR2 FQGTGA. Trimming at V came to 0 bases and at J to 5 bases, leaving 4 bases not matched to a gene. This CDR3 is CASSLTRESHNEQFF. The CDR3 DNA follows: TGTGCCAGCAGCTTAACGCGGGAGTCCCACAATGAGCAGTTCTTC.